Given below is one T cell receptor (beta chain) in context. This record belongs to a study of blood T cell repertoires in COVID-19. Study-wide background: Some COVID-19 samples were acute and others convalescent; all came from the United States, Italy and Spain. Sample material is recorded as cDNA or gDNA derived from T cells, B-cell-depleted T cells, or PBMCs.

Per the original data handling: By means of reference gene primer amplification, nucleated cell counts were estimated. Profiling relied on immunoSEQ multiplex PCR, and the TCRdb table lists in-frame clones only, not all of them. V, J and clone size are taken as reported in that table, and D and trimming were inferred from the DNA itself. The sample lists roughly 150,000 clones, 70% to 90% occurring once. The sequencing sample was made of peripheral blood. This TCR came from a human donor in a cohort sampled during active COVID-19.

The CDR3 spells CASRTGQGKSSPLHF. CDR3 nucleotides: TGTGCCAGCAGGACGGGACAGGGGAAATCTTCACCCCTCCACTTT. This rearrangement joins TRBV2 to TRBJ1-6; 10 nucleotides match TRBD1. The trim removed 6 bases at V and 9 bases at J, leaving 8 bases unmatched. The CDR3 runs to 15 residues. Germline V gives CDR1 SNHLY, CDR2 FYNNEI.